This T cell receptor beta chain was captured in a study of T cell responses to AZD1222 COVID-19 vaccine. Here immunoSEQ multiplex PCR was the method, and the copy in TCRdb shows in-frame clones only, minus some. In the table there are fewer than 150,000 clones, 70% to 90% of which are singletons. Germline-derived CDR1 and CDR2 are SNHLY and FYNNEI. V shed 2 bases and J shed 3 bases, with 10 bases lying between them. The CDR3 extends over 15 amino acids. The chain employs TRBV2 and TRBJ1-4; no definite D call. The receptor was isolated from an adult who received the AZD1222 COVID-19 vaccine. Specimen: peripheral blood, collected 28 days after the second AZD1222 dose. CDR3 loop: CASSEYWTPNEKLFF. The CDR3, as DNA: TGTGCCAGCAGTGAATACTGGACGCCTAATGAAAAACTGTTTTTT.